The clone carrying this T cell receptor (beta chain) was seen ten or more times. What it binds is unknown. This specimen belongs to a study of T cells after yellow fever vaccination. Study as a whole: For low cell numbers, libraries were made with SMART-Seq v4 Ultra Low Input.

Broader study findings: The study found a weaker secondary response that peaked faster, day 5 versus 15. FACS-sorted repertoires could contain abundant clonotypes contaminating from the bulk population.

TCRdb reprocessed the 5' RACE reads via MiXCR and lists one record per CDR3 protein. The top ten hold 20% to 30% of the sample, which has 300,000 to 350,000 distinct CDR3 sequences, roughly 4% seen once. Sequences were derived from PBMCs, sampled 5 days after the yellow fever booster vaccination. The receptor was isolated from a young man who received the YFV17D yellow fever vaccine.

CDR3 bases: TGTGCCAGTTTTCCCCGGGACAGGGGGCCCTACGAGCAGTACGTC. Encoded protein: CASFPRDRGPYEQYV. The genes are TRBV6-1 and TRBJ2-7; 12 positions match TRBD1. This CDR3 contains 15 residues. Unmatched junction bases numbered 8, after V lost 9 bases and J lost 2 bases. From germline, CDR1 is MNHNS and CDR2 SASEGT.